What follows describes a single T cell receptor beta chain. The repertoire was sequenced with immunoSEQ multiplex PCR; TCRdb's copy has only in-frame clones and lacks some. This table has around 140,000 clones, around 90% appearing once. These data originate in a study of blood T cell repertoires in COVID-19. Germline assignment: CDR1 SGHAT and CDR2 FQNNGV. V was pared by 8 bases and J by 7 bases, with 14 bases between. This CDR3 comprises 12 residues. The chain recombines TRBV11-2 with TRBJ1-1; possibly TRBD1 for D (6 bases). Sequenced: PBMCs or T cells enriched from blood (not recorded which). The receptor was isolated from a woman between 40 and 50 years old who had been exposed to COVID-19. The CDR3 sequence: CASRSGVLEAFF. For the CDR3, the DNA is TGTGCCAGCCGATCAGGGGTACTTGAAGCTTTCTTT.